This T cell receptor beta chain is from a study of blood T cell repertoires in COVID-19. At the level of the study: Nucleic acid was either cDNA or gDNA, and it came from T cells, B-cell-depleted T cells, or PBMCs.

Original data processing: For nucleated cells, counts were estimated from reference gene primer amplification. Method: immunoSEQ multiplex PCR; TCRdb's copy keeps in-frame clones and lacks some. D and trimming were read from the DNA, whereas the V and J calls and clone size are those reported in that table. Among 130,000 to 150,000 clones listed, 65% to 80% were seen once. Germline lookup yields CDR1 MDHEN and CDR2 SYDVKM. The CDR3 totals 14 residues. V lost 5 bases to trimming and J lost 4 bases; unmatched junction nucleotides: 3. The sequence came from a woman between 55 and 75 years old with acute or convalescent COVID-19. This chain joins TRBV28 and TRBJ1-2; 11 bases agree with TRBD1. The sample was peripheral blood. In DNA, the CDR3 is TGTGCCAGCAGTCGGGACAGGGGGATCTATGGCTACACCTTC. Translation gives CASSRDRGIYGYTF.